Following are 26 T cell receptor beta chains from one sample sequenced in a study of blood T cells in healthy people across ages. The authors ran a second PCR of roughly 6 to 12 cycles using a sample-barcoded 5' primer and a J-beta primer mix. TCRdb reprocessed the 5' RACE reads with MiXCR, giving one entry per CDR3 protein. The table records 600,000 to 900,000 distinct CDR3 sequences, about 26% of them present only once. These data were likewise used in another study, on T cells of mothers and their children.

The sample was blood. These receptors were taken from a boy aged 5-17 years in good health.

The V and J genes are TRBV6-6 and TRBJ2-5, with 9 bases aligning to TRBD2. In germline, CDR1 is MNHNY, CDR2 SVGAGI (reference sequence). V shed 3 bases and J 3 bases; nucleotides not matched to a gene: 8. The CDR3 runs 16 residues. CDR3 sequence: CASSYLSSGEKETQYF. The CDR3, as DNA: TGTGCCAGCAGTTATCTTTCTAGCGGGGAAAAAGAGACCCAGTACTTC.

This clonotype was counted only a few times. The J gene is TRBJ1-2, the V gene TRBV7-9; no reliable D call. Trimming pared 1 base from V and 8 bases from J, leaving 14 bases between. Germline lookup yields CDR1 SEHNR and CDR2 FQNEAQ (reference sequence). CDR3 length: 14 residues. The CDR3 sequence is CASSLEIPSEGYTF. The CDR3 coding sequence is TGTGCCAGCAGCTTAGAGATACCCAGTGAGGGCTACACCTTC.

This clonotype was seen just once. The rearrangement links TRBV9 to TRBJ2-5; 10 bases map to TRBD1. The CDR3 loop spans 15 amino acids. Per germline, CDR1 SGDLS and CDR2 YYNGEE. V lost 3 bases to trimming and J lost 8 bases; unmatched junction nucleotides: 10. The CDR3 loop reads CASSAFRGTGETQYF. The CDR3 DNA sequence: TGTGCCAGCAGCGCGTTCCGCGGGACAGGGGAAACCCAGTACTTC.

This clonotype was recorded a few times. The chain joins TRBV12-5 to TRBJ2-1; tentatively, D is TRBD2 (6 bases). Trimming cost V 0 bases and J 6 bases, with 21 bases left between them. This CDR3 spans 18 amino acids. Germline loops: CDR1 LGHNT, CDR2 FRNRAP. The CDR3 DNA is TGTGCTAGTGGTTTGGTACGTAATGCGGGGCAGACTTTCAATGAGCAGTTCTTC. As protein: CASGLVRNAGQTFNEQFF.

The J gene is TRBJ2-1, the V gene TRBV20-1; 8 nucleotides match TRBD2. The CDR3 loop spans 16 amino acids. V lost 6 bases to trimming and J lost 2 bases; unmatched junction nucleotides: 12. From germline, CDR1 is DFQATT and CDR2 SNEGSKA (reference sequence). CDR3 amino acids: CSARLTGGAPYNEQFF. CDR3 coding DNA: TGCAGTGCCAGACTCACCGGGGGGGCCCCCTACAATGAGCAGTTCTTC.

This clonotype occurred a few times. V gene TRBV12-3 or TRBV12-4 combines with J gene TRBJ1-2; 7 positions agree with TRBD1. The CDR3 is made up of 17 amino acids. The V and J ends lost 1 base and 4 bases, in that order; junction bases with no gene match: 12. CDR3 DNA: TGTGCCAGCAGTTTAGGGGACAGAGGTCGTAGTGGCTATGGCTACACCTTC. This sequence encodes CASSLGDRGRSGYGYTF.

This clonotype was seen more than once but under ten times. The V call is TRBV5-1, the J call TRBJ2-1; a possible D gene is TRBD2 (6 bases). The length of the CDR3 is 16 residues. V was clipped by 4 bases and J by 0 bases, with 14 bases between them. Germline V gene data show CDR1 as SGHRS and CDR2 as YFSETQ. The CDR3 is CASSPRGVSSYNEQFF. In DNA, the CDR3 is TGCGCCAGCAGCCCCCGCGGGGTCAGCTCCTACAATGAGCAGTTCTTC.

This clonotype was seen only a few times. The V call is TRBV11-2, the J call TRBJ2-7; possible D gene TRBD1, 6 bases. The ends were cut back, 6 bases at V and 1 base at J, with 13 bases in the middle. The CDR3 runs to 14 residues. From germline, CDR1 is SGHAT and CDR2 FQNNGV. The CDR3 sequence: CASRVPGQSYEQYF. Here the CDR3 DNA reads TGTGCCAGCAGAGTGCCGGGACAATCCTACGAGCAGTACTTC.

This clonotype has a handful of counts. The CDR3: CASRAGDFNQPQHF. The CDR3 coding sequence is TGTGCCAGCAGGGCAGGGGATTTCAATCAGCCCCAGCATTTT. The chain recombines TRBV2 with TRBJ1-5; weak D call: TRBD1 (6 bases). This CDR3 is built from 14 residues. With 6 bases removed from V and 3 bases from J, the gap between germline ends came to 12 bases. Germline-derived CDR1 and CDR2 are SNHLY and FYNNEI.

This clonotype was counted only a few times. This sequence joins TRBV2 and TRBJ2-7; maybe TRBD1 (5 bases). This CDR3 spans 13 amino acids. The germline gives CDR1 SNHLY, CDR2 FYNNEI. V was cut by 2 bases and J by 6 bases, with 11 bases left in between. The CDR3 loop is CASSEREGAEQYF. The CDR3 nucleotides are TGTGCCAGCAGTGAAAGAGAAGGGGCCGAGCAGTACTTC.

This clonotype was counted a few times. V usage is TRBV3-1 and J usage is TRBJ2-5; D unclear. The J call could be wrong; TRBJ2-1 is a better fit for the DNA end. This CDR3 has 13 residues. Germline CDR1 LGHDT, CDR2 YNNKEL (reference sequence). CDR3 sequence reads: CASSQVRGNEQFF. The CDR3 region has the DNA TGTGCCAGCAGCCAAGTTCGTGGCAATGAGCAGTTCTTC.

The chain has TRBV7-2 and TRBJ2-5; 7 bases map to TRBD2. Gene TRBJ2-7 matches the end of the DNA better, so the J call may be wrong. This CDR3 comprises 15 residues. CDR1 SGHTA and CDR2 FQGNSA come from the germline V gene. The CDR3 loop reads CASSPWTRRLNEQYF. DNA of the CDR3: TGTGCCAGCAGCCCCTGGACTAGAAGGCTTAACGAGCAGTACTTC.

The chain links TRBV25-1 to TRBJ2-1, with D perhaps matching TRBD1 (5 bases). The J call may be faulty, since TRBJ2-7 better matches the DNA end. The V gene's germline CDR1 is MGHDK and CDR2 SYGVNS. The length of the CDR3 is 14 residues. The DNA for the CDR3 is TGTGCCAGCAGTGACACCGCAGGGTCCTACGAGCAGTACTTC. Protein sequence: CASSDTAGSYEQYF.

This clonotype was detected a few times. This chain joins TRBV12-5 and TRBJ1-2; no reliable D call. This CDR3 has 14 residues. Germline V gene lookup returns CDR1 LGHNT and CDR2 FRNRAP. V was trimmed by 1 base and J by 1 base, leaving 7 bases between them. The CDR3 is CASGLGIINYGYTF. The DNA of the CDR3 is TGTGCTAGTGGTTTGGGCATTATTAACTATGGCTACACCTTC.

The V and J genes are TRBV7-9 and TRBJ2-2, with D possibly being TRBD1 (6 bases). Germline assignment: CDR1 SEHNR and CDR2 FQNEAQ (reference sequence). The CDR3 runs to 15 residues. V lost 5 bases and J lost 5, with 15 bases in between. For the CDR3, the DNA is TGTGCCAGCAGCGAAGACAGGCTGGTAACCGGGGAGCTGTTTTTT. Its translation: CASSEDRLVTGELFF.

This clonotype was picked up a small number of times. CDR3 sequence reads: CASSPTTTGVKFF. CDR3 in DNA: TGTGCCAGCAGCCCTACGACGACAGGGGTAAAGTTCTTC. This chain joins TRBV3-1 and TRBJ2-1; 8 bases match TRBD1. V lost 4 bases, J lost 14 bases, and 10 bases stayed unmatched. CDR3 length: 13 amino acids. CDR1 and CDR2 (germline): LGHDT, YNNKEL (reference sequence).

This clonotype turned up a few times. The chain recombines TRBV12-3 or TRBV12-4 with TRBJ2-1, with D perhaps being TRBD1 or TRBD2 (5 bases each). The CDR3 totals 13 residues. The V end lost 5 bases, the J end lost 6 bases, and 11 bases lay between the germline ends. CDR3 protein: CASSPAGGNEQFF. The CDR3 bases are TGTGCCAGCAGTCCAGCTGGGGGCAATGAGCAGTTCTTC.

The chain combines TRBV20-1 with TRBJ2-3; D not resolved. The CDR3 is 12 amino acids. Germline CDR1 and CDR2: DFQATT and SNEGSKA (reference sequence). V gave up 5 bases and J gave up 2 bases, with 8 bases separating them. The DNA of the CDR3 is TGCAGTGCTCCCCGACCCACAGATACGCAGTATTTT. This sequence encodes CSAPRPTDTQYF.

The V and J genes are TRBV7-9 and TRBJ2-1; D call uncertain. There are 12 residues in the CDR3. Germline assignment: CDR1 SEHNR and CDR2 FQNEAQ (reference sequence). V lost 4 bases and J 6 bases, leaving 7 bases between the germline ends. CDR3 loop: CASSSPPNEQFF. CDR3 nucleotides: TGTGCCAGCAGCTCCCCGCCCAATGAGCAGTTCTTC.

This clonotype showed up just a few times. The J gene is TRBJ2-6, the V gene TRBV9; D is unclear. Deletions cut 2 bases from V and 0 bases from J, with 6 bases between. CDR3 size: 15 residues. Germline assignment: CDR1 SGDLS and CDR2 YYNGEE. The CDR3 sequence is CASSVLVSGANVLTF. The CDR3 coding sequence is TGTGCCAGCAGCGTTCTGGTCTCTGGGGCCAACGTCCTGACTTTC.

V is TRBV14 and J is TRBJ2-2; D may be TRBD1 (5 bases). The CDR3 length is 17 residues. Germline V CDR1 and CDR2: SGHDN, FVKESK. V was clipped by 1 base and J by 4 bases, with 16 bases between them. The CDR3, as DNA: TGTGCCAGCAGCCAAGGTGTTTCAGGGTGGACCACCGGGGAGCTGTTTTTT. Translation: CASSQGVSGWTTGELFF.

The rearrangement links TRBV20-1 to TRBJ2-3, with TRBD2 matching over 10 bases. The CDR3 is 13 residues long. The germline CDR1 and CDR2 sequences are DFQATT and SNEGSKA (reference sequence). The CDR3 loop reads CSSGGDLPDTQYF. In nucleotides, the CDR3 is TGCAGCAGCGGGGGGGATCTCCCAGATACGCAGTATTTT.

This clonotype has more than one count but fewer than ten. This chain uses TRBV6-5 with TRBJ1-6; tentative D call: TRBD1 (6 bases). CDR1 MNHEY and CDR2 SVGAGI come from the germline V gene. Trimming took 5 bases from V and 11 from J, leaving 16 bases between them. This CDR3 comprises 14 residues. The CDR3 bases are TGTGCCAGCAGTACCGGTGGGGGGCGAACACCCCTCCACTTT. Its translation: CASSTGGGRTPLHF.

CDR3 protein: CASSQTAASPLHF. CDR3 nucleotides: TGTGCCAGCAGTCAGACAGCGGCTTCACCCCTCCACTTT. This rearrangement joins TRBV6-5 to TRBJ1-6, with D maybe TRBD1 (5 bases). Trimming left V 5 bases short and J 9 bases short, with 11 bases between. The CDR3 runs 13 residues. Per the germline V gene, CDR1 is MNHEY and CDR2 is SVGAGI.

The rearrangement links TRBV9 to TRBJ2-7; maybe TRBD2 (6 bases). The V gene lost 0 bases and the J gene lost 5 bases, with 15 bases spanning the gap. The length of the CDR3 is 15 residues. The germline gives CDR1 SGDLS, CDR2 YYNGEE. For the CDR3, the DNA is TGTGCCAGCAGCGTAGGGGGGGAGGTTCGACACGAGCAGTACTTC. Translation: CASSVGGEVRHEQYF.

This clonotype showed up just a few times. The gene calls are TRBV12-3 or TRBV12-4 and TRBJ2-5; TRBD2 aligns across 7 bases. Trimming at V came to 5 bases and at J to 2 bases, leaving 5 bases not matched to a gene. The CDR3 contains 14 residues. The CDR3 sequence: CASSDARGQETQYF. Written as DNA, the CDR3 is TGTGCCAGCAGTGACGCGCGGGGGCAAGAGACCCAGTACTTC.